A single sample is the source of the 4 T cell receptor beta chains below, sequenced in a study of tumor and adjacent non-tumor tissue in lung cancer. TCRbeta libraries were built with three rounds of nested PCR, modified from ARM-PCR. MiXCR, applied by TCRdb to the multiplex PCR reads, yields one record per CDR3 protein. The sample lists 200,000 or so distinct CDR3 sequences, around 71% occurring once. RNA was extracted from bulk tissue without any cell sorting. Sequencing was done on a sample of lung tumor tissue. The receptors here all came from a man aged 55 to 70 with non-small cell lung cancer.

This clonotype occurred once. DNA of the CDR3: TGTAACAGCAGCTTTAGAATCTACGAGGGTGAGCAGTACTTC. Protein: CNSSFRIYEGEQYF. The chain recombines TRBV11-1 with TRBJ2-7, with a possible D match to TRBD2 (5 bases). Germline V gene data show CDR1 as SGHAT and CDR2 as FQDESV (reference sequence). CDR3 length: 14 residues.

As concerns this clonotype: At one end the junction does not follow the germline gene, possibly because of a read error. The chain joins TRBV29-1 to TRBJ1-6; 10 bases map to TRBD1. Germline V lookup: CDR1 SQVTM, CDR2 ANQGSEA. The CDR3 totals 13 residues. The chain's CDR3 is CSVGQGDNSPLQF. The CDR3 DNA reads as TGCAGTGTTGGACAGGGGGACAATTCACCCCTCCAGTTT.

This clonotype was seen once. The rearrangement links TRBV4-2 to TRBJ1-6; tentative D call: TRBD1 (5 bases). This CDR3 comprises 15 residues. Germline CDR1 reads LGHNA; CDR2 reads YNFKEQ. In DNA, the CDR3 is TGTACCAACAGCCAAGATCAGGGACTCAGCTCACCCCTCCACTTT. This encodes CTNSQDQGLSSPLHF.

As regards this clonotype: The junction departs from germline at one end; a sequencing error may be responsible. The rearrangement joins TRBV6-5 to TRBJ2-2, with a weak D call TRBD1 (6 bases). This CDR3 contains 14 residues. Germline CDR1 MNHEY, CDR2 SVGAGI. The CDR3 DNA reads TGTGCCAGCAGATCACAGGGTGCGGCCGGGGTGCTGTTTTTT. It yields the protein CASRSQGAAGVLFF.